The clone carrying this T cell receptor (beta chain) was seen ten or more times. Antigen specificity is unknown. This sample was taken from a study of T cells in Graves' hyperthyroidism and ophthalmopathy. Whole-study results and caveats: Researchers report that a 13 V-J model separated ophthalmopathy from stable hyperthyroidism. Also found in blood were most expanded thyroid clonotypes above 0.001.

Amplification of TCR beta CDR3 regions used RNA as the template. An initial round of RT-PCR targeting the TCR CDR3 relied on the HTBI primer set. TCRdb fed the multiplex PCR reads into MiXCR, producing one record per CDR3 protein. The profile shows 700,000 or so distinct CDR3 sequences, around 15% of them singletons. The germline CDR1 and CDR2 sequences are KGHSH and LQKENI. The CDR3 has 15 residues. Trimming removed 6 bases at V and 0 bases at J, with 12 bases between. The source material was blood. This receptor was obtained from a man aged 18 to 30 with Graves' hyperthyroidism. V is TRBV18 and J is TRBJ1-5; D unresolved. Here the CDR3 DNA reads TGTGCCAGCTCCAGTACTCCCTATAGCAATCAGCCCCAGCATTTT. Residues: CASSSTPYSNQPQHF.